This T cell receptor beta chain was retrieved from a study of T cells after yellow fever vaccination. Study observations and caveats: Relatively few clonotypes were ones that appeared in both CD4 and CD8 compartments. Repertoires sorted by FACS could include abundant clonotypes that are contaminants from the bulk population.

TCR cDNA, made by 5'RACE template switching, carried an added universal primer site and UMIs. TCRdb recomputed calls from the 5' RACE reads with MiXCR, one row per CDR3 protein. Among some 160,000 distinct CDR3 sequences listed, around 9.3% were seen once. Of note for this clonotype: The antigen remains unidentified.

The CDR3 loop spans 13 amino acids. CDR1 MDHEN and CDR2 SYDVKM come from the germline V gene. The germline V and J ends were trimmed by 1 base and 1 base, with 3 bases remaining between them. Here the sequenced sample was CD8+ T cells sorted from PBMCs, taken 45 days after the yellow fever booster vaccination. The TCR sequence derives from a man in his late teens or twenties who received the YFV17D yellow fever vaccine. The chain has TRBV28 and TRBJ2-3; D ambiguous. Here the CDR3 DNA reads TGTGCCAGCAGTTTATCAGGCACAGATACGCAGTATTTT. Translating it yields CASSLSGTDTQYF.